This TCR beta chain was profiled in a study of cytomegalovirus exposure and HLA in healthy donors. Study results and caveats: The majority of CMV-associated TCR beta chains were reported as apparently HLA-restricted in a later analysis. In a later analysis, DRB1 alleles had the most associated TCRs; HLA-C alleles the fewest.

Per the germline V gene, CDR1 is LNHDA and CDR2 is SQIVND (reference sequence). The junction had 5 bases not matched to a gene; V was cut back by 5 bases and J by 2 bases. This CDR3 has 14 amino acids. The primer mix had 60 Vbeta and 13 Jbeta primers. Assay used: immunoSEQ multiplex PCR; TCRdb lists only in-frame clones, some missing. Altogether some 98,000 clones are present, over 60% being singletons, with the ten largest covering approximately 8%. A word on this clone: Its antigen remains unidentified.

Input material: PBMCs. The rearrangement uses TRBV19 and TRBJ2-7; 8 bases are shared with TRBD2. The clonotype was recovered from a female donor in good health and CMV-seronegative. CDR3 residues: CASSSWTSTYEQYF. The CDR3 DNA sequence: TGTGCCAGTAGTTCTTGGACTAGCACCTACGAGCAGTACTTC. The variable domain in full, with the rest retrieved from reference TRBV19 and TRBJ2-7, is DGGITQSPKYLFRKEGQNVTLSCEQNLNHDAMYWYRQDPGQGLRLIYYSQIVNDFQKGDIAEGYSVSREKKESFPLTVTSAQKNPTAFYLCASSSWTSTYEQYFGPGTRLTVT.